This T cell receptor (beta chain) was recovered during a study of blood T cell repertoires in COVID-19. Across the whole study: PBMCs, B-cell-depleted T cells, or T cells were the source of the cDNA or gDNA that made up the material.

Source study methods: Amplifying reference gene primers gave estimates of nucleated cell counts. This table comes from immunoSEQ multiplex PCR, and its TCRdb copy is limited to in-frame clones, with some not included. That table supplies the V and J calls and clone size; D and trimming were determined from the DNA. The sample has 330,000 or so clones, roughly 89% seen once. The ends lost 4 bases at V and 8 bases at J; junction bases unmatched: 11. This CDR3 contains 15 residues. The germline CDR1 and CDR2 sequences are SGDLS and YYNGEE. A Seattle source enrolled patients during active infection and followed them longitudinally.

The sequence came from an older woman with COVID-19, enrolled during active disease. The chain links TRBV9 to TRBJ1-4; 7 nucleotides align to TRBD1. The sequenced sample was peripheral blood. In DNA, the CDR3 is TGTGCCAGCAGCTTCAGTACAGGGGTAGGCGAAAAACTGTTTTTT. Amino acid sequence: CASSFSTGVGEKLFF.